This TCR beta chain is drawn from a study of blood T cells in healthy people across ages. Study information: When template switching was applied, about one barcoded beta molecule was captured per two T cells.

The germline gives CDR1 SGHTA, CDR2 FQGNSA. The CDR3 consists of 16 residues. V was clipped by 7 bases and J by 7 bases; unmatched bases: 10. A second PCR of about 6 to 12 cycles used a sample-barcoded 5' primer and a J-beta primer mix. Every cDNA molecule carried a tag from a template-switch adaptor bearing 12 random nucleotides. TCRdb fed the 5' RACE reads into MiXCR, producing one record per CDR3 protein. Of around 1,500,000 distinct CDR3 sequences in the sample, approximately 30% are singletons; the top ten hold 7.7%. The donors, aged about 6 to 100, were healthy Caucasians from Russia. Total RNA, at least 5.5 micrograms per sample, was extracted from PBMCs.

This chain uses TRBV7-2 with TRBJ2-1; TRBD2 agrees at 13 bases. The receptor was isolated from a woman in her 30s in good health. Sample: blood. The CDR3 coding sequence is TGTGCCAGCAACTCAAGGACTAGCGGGAGAGGGAATGAGCAGTTCTTC. This gives the protein CASNSRTSGRGNEQFF. Full variable domain (outside the CDR3, taken from reference TRBV7-2 and TRBJ2-1): GAGVSQSPSNKVTEKGKDVELRCDPISGHTALYWYRQSLGQGLEFLIYFQGNSAPDKSGLPSDRFSAERTGGSVSTLTIQRTQQEDSAVYLCASNSRTSGRGNEQFFGPGTRLTVL.